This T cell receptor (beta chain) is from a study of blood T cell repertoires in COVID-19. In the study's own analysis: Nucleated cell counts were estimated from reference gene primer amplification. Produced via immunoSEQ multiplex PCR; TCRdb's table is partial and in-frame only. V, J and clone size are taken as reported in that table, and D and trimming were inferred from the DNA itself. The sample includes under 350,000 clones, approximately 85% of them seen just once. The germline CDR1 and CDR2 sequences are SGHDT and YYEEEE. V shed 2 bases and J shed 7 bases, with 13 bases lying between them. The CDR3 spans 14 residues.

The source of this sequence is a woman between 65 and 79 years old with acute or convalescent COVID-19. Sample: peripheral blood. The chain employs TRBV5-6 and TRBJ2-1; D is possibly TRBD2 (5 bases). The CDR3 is CASSLPGSANEQFF. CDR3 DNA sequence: TGTGCCAGCAGCTTACCGGGATCAGCTAATGAGCAGTTCTTC.